This TCR beta chain was observed in a study of patients and donors after allogeneic stem cell transplantation (TCRdb year 2020). The CDR3 covers 14 residues, taking in both the cysteine and the phenylalanine. Only the CDR3 part of the read is kept: 42 bases, read in frame from the first base. CDR1 is given as SSHAT and CDR2 as FNYEAQ, both from the germline V gene (reference sequence). V lost 2 bases and J lost 10 bases, and the count of bases not matched to a germline gene is 7. A note on this clonotype: Which antigen it targets is not known. Base-call qualities are not available, and no considerably larger clone is one nucleotide away.

The protocol used for the library was RT-PCR. The instrument was a NextSeq 550. TCRdb trimmed public reads at Q25 via fastp, called clones via MiXCR and kept in-frame beta chains. Each entry is one CDR3 protein sequence, shown with its most common DNA and genes. Present in this sample are about a million distinct CDR3 sequences, over 15% of which were seen just once. The ten largest clones take up under 6.5% of the sample. The rearrangement joined TRBV7-7 to TRBJ2-1; the central 8 bases match TRBD2. This clonotype was sampled from a human donor who was either an allogeneic HSCT recipient or a stem cell or donor lymphocyte infusion donor (not recorded which). It is not recorded whose cells these are; they may come from a transplant donor. Sequencing input: blood, either unsorted or a sorted T cell fraction (not recorded which). The sequenced DNA: TGTGCCAGCAGCTTAACCCGGGAGGGCCGGGAGCAGTTCTTC. Its translation is CASSLTREGREQFF.